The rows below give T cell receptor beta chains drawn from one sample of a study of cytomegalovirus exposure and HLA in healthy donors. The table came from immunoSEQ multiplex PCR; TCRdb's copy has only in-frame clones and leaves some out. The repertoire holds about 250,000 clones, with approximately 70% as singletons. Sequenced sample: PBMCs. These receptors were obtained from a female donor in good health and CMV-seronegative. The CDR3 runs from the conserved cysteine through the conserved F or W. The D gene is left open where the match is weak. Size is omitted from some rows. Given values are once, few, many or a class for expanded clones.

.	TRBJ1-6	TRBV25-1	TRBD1	CASSSGQGYNSPLHF	TGTGCCAGCAGCAGTGGACAGGGCTATAATTCACCCCTCCACTTT
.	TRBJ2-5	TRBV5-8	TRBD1	CASSLGQGASETQYF	TGTGCCAGCAGCTTAGGGCAGGGGGCTTCAGAGACCCAGTACTTC
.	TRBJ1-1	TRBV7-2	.	CASSLLLAGYTEAFF	TGTGCCAGCAGCTTACTGCTGGCGGGGTATACTGAAGCTTTCTTT
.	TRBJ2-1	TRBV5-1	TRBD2	CASSFSAGVYNEQFF	TGCGCCAGCAGCTTTTCAGCGGGAGTGTACAATGAGCAGTTCTTC
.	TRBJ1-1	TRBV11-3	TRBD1	CASSSLGTGTEAFF	TGTGCCAGCAGCTCCTTGGGGACAGGGACTGAAGCTTTCTTT
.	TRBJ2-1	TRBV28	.	CASSLSLTRPYNEQFF	TGTGCCAGCAGTTTATCCCTGACTCGTCCCTACAATGAGCAGTTCTTC
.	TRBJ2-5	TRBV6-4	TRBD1	CASSAGTGGETQYF	TGTGCCAGCAGCGCTGGGACAGGGGGGGAGACCCAGTACTTC
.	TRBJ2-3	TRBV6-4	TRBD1	CASRGSFWDSSTDTQYF	TGTGCCAGCAGAGGTAGTTTCTGGGACAGTAGCACAGATACGCAGTATTTT
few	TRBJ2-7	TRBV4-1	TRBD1	CASSPAGQGSYEQYF	TGCGCCAGCAGCCCAGCGGGACAGGGGAGCTACGAGCAGTACTTC
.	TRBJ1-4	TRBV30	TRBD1	CAWSVSDRGKLFF	TGTGCCTGGAGTGTTTCGGACAGGGGTAAACTGTTTTTT
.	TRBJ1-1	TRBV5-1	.	CASSLDAGATEAFF	TGCGCCAGCAGCTTGGACGCAGGGGCCACTGAAGCTTTCTTT
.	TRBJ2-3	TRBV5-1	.	CASSLEESTDTQYF	TGCGCCAGCAGCTTGGAAGAGAGCACAGATACGCAGTATTTT
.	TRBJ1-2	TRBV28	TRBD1	CASSLPGQGTGGYTF	TGTGCCAGCAGTTTACCGGGACAGGGGACTGGTGGCTACACCTTC